This T cell receptor beta chain was obtained from a study of immune cell composition in non-small cell lung cancer. J was trimmed by 4 bases and V by 4 bases; bases with no gene match: 13. Germline V gene sequence: CDR1 SGHKS, CDR2 YYEKEE (reference sequence). This CDR3 has 16 residues. Sequencing used immunoSEQ multiplex PCR; TCRdb keeps in-frame clones, though not all of them. The table lists 6,500 to 8,000 clones, approximately 84% of them singletons, with roughly an eighth in the top ten. Normal lung was sampled as far from the tumour as possible, at least 3 cm. The gene calls are TRBV5-5 and TRBJ2-5; 7 positions agree with TRBD1. Sample: non-adjacent lung tissue. The clonotype was recovered from a human donor with non-small cell lung cancer. This CDR3 is CASSPTTDRVAETQYF. The CDR3 nucleotides are TGTGCCAGCAGCCCCACCACCGACAGGGTAGCAGAGACCCAGTACTTC.